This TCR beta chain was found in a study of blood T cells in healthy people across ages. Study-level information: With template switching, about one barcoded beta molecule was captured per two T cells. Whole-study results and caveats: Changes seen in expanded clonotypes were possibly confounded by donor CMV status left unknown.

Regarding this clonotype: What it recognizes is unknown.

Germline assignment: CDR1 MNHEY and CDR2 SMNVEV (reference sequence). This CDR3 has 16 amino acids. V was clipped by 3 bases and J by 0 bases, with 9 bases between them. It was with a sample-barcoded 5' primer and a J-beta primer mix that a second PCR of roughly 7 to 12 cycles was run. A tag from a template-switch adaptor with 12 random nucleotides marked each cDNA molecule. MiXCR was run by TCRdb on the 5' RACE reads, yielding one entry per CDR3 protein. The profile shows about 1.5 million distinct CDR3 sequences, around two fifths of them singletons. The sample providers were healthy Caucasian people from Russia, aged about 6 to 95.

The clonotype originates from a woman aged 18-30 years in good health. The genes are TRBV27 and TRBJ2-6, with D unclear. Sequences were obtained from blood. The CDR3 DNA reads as TGTGCCAGCAGTTTGGCATCCGGCTCTGGGGCCAACGTCCTGACTTTC. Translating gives CASSLASGSGANVLTF. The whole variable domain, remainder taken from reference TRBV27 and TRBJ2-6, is EAQVTQNPRYLITVTGKKLTVTCSQNMNHEYMSWYRQDPGLGLRQIYYSMNVEVTDKGDVPEGYKVSRKEKRNFPLILESPSPNQTSLYFCASSLASGSGANVLTFGAGSRLTVL.